These 9 T cell receptor beta chains share one sample of origin, sequenced in a study of vaccination effects on CD4 cells after COVID-19. No antigen has been identified for these receptors. After around nine days in culture, the CD4+ T cells were isolated. Participants received two doses of either the BNT162b2 or mRNA-1273 vaccine. Data came from immunoSEQ multiplex PCR; TCRdb stores just in-frame clones and leaves some out. The profile covers about 66,000 clones, with 70% to 80% appearing a single time and 2% to 3% taken by the ten largest. The source material was CD4+ T cells from PBMCs cultured without peptide, sampled after COVID-19 vaccination. These TCRs come from a human donor who received a COVID-19 vaccine.

The sample holds a few counts of this clone. The J gene is TRBJ2-7, the V gene TRBV5-1; D might be TRBD2 (5 bases). The V gene's germline CDR1 is SGHRS and CDR2 YFSETQ. Trimming stripped 0 bases from V and 2 bases from J, with 9 bases between. The CDR3 extends over 14 amino acids. The CDR3 spells CASSLGTGTYEQYV. As DNA, the CDR3 is TGCGCCAGCAGCTTGGGGACGGGGACCTACGAGCAGTACGTC.

This clone is medium-sized in the sample. The J gene is TRBJ2-3, the V gene TRBV7-8; 8 bases align to TRBD2. This CDR3 is built from 14 residues. V was clipped by 5 bases and J by 4 bases; unmatched bases: 5. The germline V gene has CDR1 SGHVS and CDR2 FQNEAQ. This chain's CDR3 is CASSPTGGADTQYF. Written as DNA, the CDR3 is TGTGCCAGCAGCCCTACGGGGGGGGCAGATACGCAGTATTTT.

This clone has only a few counts. V usage is TRBV7-8 and J usage is TRBJ1-5, with 9 bases aligning to TRBD1. Germline loops: CDR1 SGHVS, CDR2 FQNEAQ. CDR3 length equals 16 residues. Germline trimming cut 4 bases from V and 1 base from J; bases unmatched to any gene: 5. The CDR3 DNA reads as TGTGCCAGCAGCTGGAAACAGGGGGCGAGCAATCAGCCCCAGCATTTT. Protein sequence: CASSWKQGASNQPQHF.

A single count supports this clone. The chain uses TRBV7-2 and TRBJ1-2; 9 nucleotides line up with TRBD1. The CDR3 has 13 amino acids. Germline V gene data show CDR1 as SGHTA and CDR2 as FQGNSA. With 6 bases clipped from V and 8 bases from J, the junction kept 7 bases outside the gene matches. CDR3 residues: CASRTTGGEGYTF. The CDR3 DNA sequence: TGTGCCAGCAGAACGACAGGGGGAGAAGGCTACACCTTC.

The V gene is TRBV18, the J gene TRBJ1-1, with 9 bases fitting TRBD1. CDR1 and CDR2 (germline): KGHSH, LQKENI. The CDR3 is 16 amino acids. The V gene end was trimmed by 3 bases and the J gene end by 5 bases; junction bases not matched to a gene: 10. Written as DNA, the CDR3 is TGTGCCAGCTCACCTAATGGACAGGGGAGAGGGACTGAAGCTTTCTTT. Translation gives CASSPNGQGRGTEAFF.

The chain links TRBV7-2 to TRBJ2-1; D is unclear. This CDR3 comprises 12 residues. The germline gives CDR1 SGHTA, CDR2 FQGNSA. Trimming cost V 2 bases and J 9 bases, with 8 bases left between them. In DNA form, the CDR3 reads TGTGCCAGCAGCTTACGGTTGGTTGAGCAGTTCTTC. It specifies CASSLRLVEQFF.

This clone was detected once. The CDR3 nucleotides read TGTGCCAGTAGTAGCTTGACAGTGATCTACGAGCAGTACGTC. Translating gives CASSSLTVIYEQYV. The chain links TRBV19 to TRBJ2-7, with a weak D call TRBD1 (5 bases). CDR3 length: 14 residues. Trimming took 4 bases from V and 3 from J, leaving 13 bases between them. Per the germline V gene, CDR1 is LNHDA and CDR2 is SQIVND (reference sequence).

The J gene is TRBJ1-1, the V gene TRBV29-1, with 12 bases matching TRBD1. The J segment lost 4 bases and the V segment lost 4 bases, leaving 4 bases of the junction unmatched. Germline CDR1 reads SQVTM; CDR2 reads ANQGSEA. The CDR3 covers 14 residues. This CDR3 is CSVVGQGAGTEAFF. The DNA for the CDR3 is TGCAGCGTTGTGGGACAGGGGGCTGGCACTGAAGCTTTCTTT.

This chain connects TRBV9 to TRBJ2-3; TRBD1 agrees at 7 bases. There are 15 residues in the CDR3. J was trimmed by 0 bases and V by 2 bases; bases with no gene match: 3. Germline loops: CDR1 SGDLS, CDR2 YYNGEE. Here the CDR3 reads CASSVARGSTDTQYF. The CDR3 coding sequence is TGTGCCAGCAGCGTGGCCAGGGGGAGCACAGATACGCAGTATTTT.